This T cell receptor beta chain was found in a study of blood T cell repertoires in COVID-19. Study information: Sources were T cells, B-cell-depleted T cells, or PBMCs; the material itself was cDNA or gDNA.

The ends lost 4 bases at V and 3 bases at J; junction bases unmatched: 12. CDR1 and CDR2 (germline): MDHEN, SYDVKM. The CDR3 is 17 residues long. Clones were sequenced by immunoSEQ multiplex PCR, and TCRdb holds only the in-frame ones, with some missing. The table includes 100,000 to 130,000 clones, about 85% detected once. This receptor was obtained from a woman in her seventies with acute or convalescent COVID-19. The V call is TRBV28, the J call TRBJ1-5, with TRBD1 matching over 7 bases. Specimen: peripheral blood. The CDR3 is CASSSGGRGGFNQPQHF. The CDR3 DNA reads TGTGCCAGCAGTTCAGGGGGAAGAGGAGGCTTCAATCAGCCCCAGCATTTT.